This T cell receptor beta chain was profiled in a study of blood T cell repertoires in COVID-19 (dated by TCRdb to 2018 to 2021). Describing the broader study: Samples from collaborators originated in the United States, Italy and Spain and spanned both the acute and convalescent phases of COVID-19. Samples were obtained from the ongoing ImmuneRACE study (first 160 participants) and from over 1,000 subjects provided by 6 global collaborators. The prospective study material was composed of cDNA or gDNA derived from T cells, B-cell-depleted T cells, or PBMCs. HLA class I and class II types, where available, came from metadata supplied by the sample provider rather than from assay-based typing. Deeply sampled blood TCRbeta repertoires from subjects exposed to, actively infected with, or recovered from COVID-19 were included in the dataset. The repertoires were released in a freely available public database meant as a resource for research on the immune response to SARS-CoV-2. A de-identified subject ID, COVID-19 status, age in years and sex were almost always included in the sample metadata. The study at large found these results: The amount of clinical and demographic metadata varied by source and participant and was provided uncurated.

TCRbeta CDR3 regions were amplified from genomic DNA using the immunoSEQ Assay, a bias-controlled multiplex PCR. Per the original workflow: Nucleated cell counts per sample were estimated from amplification of reference gene primers within the assay. To quantify the absolute abundance of each unique TCRbeta CDR3 rearrangement, sequence reads were collapsed and filtered. For each sample, productive Simpson clonality was calculated by taking the square root of Simpson's diversity index across productive rearrangements. The table comes from immuneACCESS by way of TCRdb, which keeps in-frame sequences with V and J called. Part of the clones is missing from these tables; in studies checked, under half for an unresolved V gene and the rest for unknown reasons. That table furnishes V, J and clone size, whereas the DNA furnished D and trimming. The sample profile shows 150,000 or so clones; 87% of them were found once. About 6% of the sample is held by the ten biggest clonotypes.

The CDR3 sequence holds 15 residues, the cysteine and phenylalanine included. Here the CDR3 DNA is all that survives: 45 bases in frame from base 1. The V and J ends are trimmed by 2 bases and 0 bases, leaving 8 bases between them. The germline V gene gives CDR1 as MNHNS and CDR2 as SASEGT. Remarks on this clone: Its antigen specificity is not known. Qualities for individual bases were not recorded, and no much larger clone is one base off.

Collaborating institutions collected whole blood in K2EDTA tubes following their own protocols. Collaborator samples were shipped for TCRbeta analysis as frozen whole blood, isolated PBMCs, or DNA extracted from either sample type. Material: peripheral blood. The chain joins TRBV6-1 to TRBJ1-3; no D gene call is confident. The TCR originated in a man aged 80 or over with acute or convalescent COVID-19. The nucleotide sequence reads as follows: TGTGCCAGCAGTGAACAACGGTCCTCTGGAAACACCATATATTTT. This translates into CASSEQRSSGNTIYF.